This T cell receptor beta chain came from a study of Graves' ophthalmopathy and Graves' hyperthyroidism. The study amplified TCR beta CDR3 regions using RNA transcripts. HTBI-primed RT-PCR formed the first round, and a multiplex PCR formed the second. Each CDR3 protein gets one entry after TCRdb re-called the multiplex PCR reads with MiXCR. The sample shows roughly 610,000 distinct CDR3 sequences, about 20% of them seen only once. The CDR3 has 15 amino acids. J was trimmed by 4 bases and V by 3 bases; bases with no gene match: 9. Germline-derived CDR1 and CDR2 are SGDLS and YYNGEE. As diagnostic evidence, clinical symptoms, serum thyroxine, TRAb, thyroid ultrasound and orbital computed tomography were relied upon.

Sequenced input: peripheral blood. This chain links TRBV9 with TRBJ1-2; 7 positions match TRBD1. The sequence derives from a young woman with stable Graves' hyperthyroidism. Some clones in this sample may be carry-over from other donors' samples. Here the CDR3 reads CASSADWGQSYGYTF. The CDR3 region has the DNA TGTGCCAGCAGCGCGGACTGGGGACAGTCCTATGGCTACACCTTC.